The entry below gives a single T cell receptor beta chain sequence along with its context. Source study methods: Reference gene primer amplification yielded estimated nucleated cell counts. Profiled with immunoSEQ multiplex PCR; TCRdb holds only in-frame clones, not every one. V, J and clone size are taken as reported in that table, and D and trimming were inferred from the DNA itself. The profile shows a few hundred thousand clones, roughly 86% of them singletons. The data originate from a study of blood T cell repertoires in COVID-19. In the study overall: PBMCs, B-cell-depleted T cells, or T cells were the source of the cDNA or gDNA that made up the material.

Sequencing input: peripheral blood. The source is a woman aged 45-65 years who had recovered from COVID-19.

DNA of the CDR3: TGTGCCAGCAGCTACGACAGAACTAATGAAAAACTGTTTTTT. Protein: CASSYDRTNEKLFF. This chain links TRBV7-2 with TRBJ1-4, with D possibly being TRBD1 (5 bases). V shed 4 bases and J shed 1 base, with 7 bases lying between them. This CDR3 has 14 residues. Per the germline V gene, CDR1 is SGHTA and CDR2 is FQGNSA.